These 10 T cell receptor beta chains were sequenced from one sample in a study of patients and donors after allogeneic stem cell transplantation. TCRdb redid the calling of the RT-PCR reads with MiXCR, one entry per CDR3 protein. The sample holds more than 850,000 distinct CDR3 sequences; under 20% are singletons and the top ten take roughly 6%. Sequencing was carried out using blood, either unsorted or a sorted T cell fraction (not recorded which). The receptors were gathered from a human donor who was either an allogeneic HSCT recipient or a stem cell or donor lymphocyte infusion donor (not recorded which). It is not recorded whose cells these are; they may come from a transplant donor.

This clonotype was observed at least ten times. The chain combines TRBV12-3 or TRBV12-4 with TRBJ2-7; D possibly corresponds to TRBD1 (7 bases). The CDR3 contains 14 residues. V was shortened by 2 bases and J by 2 bases, with 10 bases between the two germline ends. In DNA, the CDR3 is TGTGCCAGCAGTTTAAGGAGGGGGCCCTACGAGCAGTACTTC. Translation: CASSLRRGPYEQYF.

This clonotype appeared a few times. The V gene is TRBV20-1, the J gene TRBJ1-1; a possible D gene is TRBD1 (5 bases). V was clipped by 0 bases and J by 10 bases, with 15 bases between them. The germline gives CDR1 DFQATT, CDR2 SNEGSKA (reference sequence). The CDR3 totals 13 residues. CDR3 sequence: CSARDRGTRGAFF. The CDR3 DNA follows: TGCAGTGCTAGAGATAGGGGCACTAGGGGAGCTTTCTTT.

This sequence joins TRBV2 and TRBJ2-2, with D perhaps assigned TRBD1 or TRBD2 (5 bases each). The CDR3 runs to 15 residues. Germline CDR1 is SNHLY and CDR2 is FYNNEI. Trimming removed 6 bases from V and 4 bases from J, with 15 bases in between. For the CDR3, the DNA is TGTGCCAGCAGCGAGACGGGGCAGCTCACCGGGGAGCTGTTTTTT. This gives the protein CASSETGQLTGELFF.

The sample holds a few counts of this clonotype. The V gene is TRBV5-1, the J gene TRBJ2-3; D may match TRBD1 or TRBD2 (6 bases each). The CDR3 extends over 14 amino acids. Trimming stripped 6 bases from V and 1 base from J, with 12 bases between. Germline V gene lookup returns CDR1 SGHRS and CDR2 YFSETQ. CDR3 in amino acids: CASNGGAGTDTQYF. In nucleotides, the CDR3 is TGCGCCAGCAACGGGGGCGCGGGCACAGATACGCAGTATTTT.

The chain links TRBV18 to TRBJ2-7, with 9 bases aligning to TRBD2. The CDR3 extends over 15 amino acids. V gave up 1 base and J gave up 2 bases; unmatched junction bases: 3. In germline, CDR1 is KGHSH, CDR2 LQKENI. In DNA, the CDR3 is TGTGCCAGCTCACCACGGACTAGCGCGACCTACGAGCAGTACTTC. The encoded protein is CASSPRTSATYEQYF.

In this sample, this clonotype turned up a few times. The chain links TRBV12-3 or TRBV12-4 to TRBJ2-6; 7 bases align to TRBD1. The V and J ends lost 5 bases and 3 bases, in that order; junction bases with no gene match: 7. The CDR3 loop spans 16 amino acids. The CDR3 bases are TGTGCCAGCAGTCACGGGACAGTATTTGGGGCCAACGTCCTGACTTTC. Its protein is CASSHGTVFGANVLTF.

This clonotype has only a few counts. The chain joins TRBV20-1 to TRBJ2-7; D might be TRBD1 (6 bases). In germline, CDR1 is DFQATT, CDR2 SNEGSKA (reference sequence). This CDR3 has 13 amino acids. V was trimmed by 5 bases and J by 0 bases, leaving 11 bases between them. As DNA, the CDR3 is TGCAGTGCTCCTGCAGGGGCCTCCTACGAGCAGTACTTC. It yields the protein CSAPAGASYEQYF.

This clonotype has just a few counts. The CDR3 spells CASSPRGIRTYEQYF. DNA for the CDR3: TGTGCCAGCAGCCCCAGGGGGATTAGAACCTACGAGCAGTACTTC. The V call is TRBV7-9, the J call TRBJ2-7; the match to TRBD1 covers 7 bases. Trimming at V came to 5 bases and at J to 2 bases, leaving 9 bases not matched to a gene. The length of the CDR3 is 15 residues. In germline, CDR1 is SEHNR, CDR2 FQNEAQ (reference sequence).

This clonotype showed up many times. This chain connects TRBV20-1 to TRBJ2-1, with TRBD2 matching 10 bases. Per the germline V gene, CDR1 is DFQATT and CDR2 is SNEGSKA (reference sequence). The ends lost 6 bases at V and 8 bases at J; junction bases unmatched: 7. This CDR3 has 13 residues. The CDR3 region has the DNA TGCAGTGCCTTAGGGACTAGCGAACATGAGCAGTTCTTC. This codes for CSALGTSEHEQFF.

The V gene is TRBV5-1, the J gene TRBJ2-7, with D unresolved. This CDR3 region has 16 residues. Germline CDR1 and CDR2: SGHRS and YFSETQ. V lost 0 bases, J lost 1 base, and 14 bases lay in between. Here the CDR3 reads CASSLGASGESYEQYF. The CDR3 nucleotides are TGCGCCAGCAGCTTGGGGGCGTCAGGAGAATCCTACGAGCAGTACTTC.